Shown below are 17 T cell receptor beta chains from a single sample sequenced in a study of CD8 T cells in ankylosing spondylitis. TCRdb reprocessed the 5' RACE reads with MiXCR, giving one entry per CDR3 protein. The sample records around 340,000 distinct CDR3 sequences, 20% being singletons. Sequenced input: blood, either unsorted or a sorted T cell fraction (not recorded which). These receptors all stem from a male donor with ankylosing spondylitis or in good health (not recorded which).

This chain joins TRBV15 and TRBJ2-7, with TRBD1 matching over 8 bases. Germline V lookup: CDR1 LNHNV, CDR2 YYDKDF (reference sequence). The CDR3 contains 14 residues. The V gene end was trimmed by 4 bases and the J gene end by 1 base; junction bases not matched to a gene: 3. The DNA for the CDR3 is TGTGCCACCAGCAATCAGGGGGCGTCCTACGAGCAGTACTTC. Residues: CATSNQGASYEQYF. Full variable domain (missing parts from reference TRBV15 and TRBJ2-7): DAMVIQNPRYQVTQFGKPVTLSCSQTLNHNVMYWYQQKSSQAPKLLFHYYDKDFNNEADTPDNFQSRRPNTSFCFLDIRSPGLGDTAMYLCATSNQGASYEQYFGPGTRLTVT.

CDR3 loop: CASRTRGGEDTEAFF. Here the CDR3 DNA reads TGTGCCAGCAGGACACGGGGAGGGGAAGACACTGAAGCTTTCTTT. J is TRBJ1-1 and V is TRBV6-1; D perhaps matches TRBD1 (5 bases). Trimming stripped 6 bases from V and 3 bases from J, with 17 bases between. Germline V lookup: CDR1 MNHNS, CDR2 SASEGT. The CDR3 totals 15 residues.

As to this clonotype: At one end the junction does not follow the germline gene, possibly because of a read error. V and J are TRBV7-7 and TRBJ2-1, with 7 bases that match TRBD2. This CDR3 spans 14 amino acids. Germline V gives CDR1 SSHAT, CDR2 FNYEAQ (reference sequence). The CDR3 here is CASSLGREHNEQFF. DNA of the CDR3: TGTGCTAGCAGTCTAGGGAGGGAGCACAATGAGCAGTTCTTC. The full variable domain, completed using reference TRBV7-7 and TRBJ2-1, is GAGVSQSPRYKVTKRGQDVTLRCDPISSHATLYWYQQALGQGPEFLTYFNYEAQPDKSGLPSDRFSAERPEGSISTLTIQRTEQRDSAMYRCASSLGREHNEQFFGPGTRLTVL.

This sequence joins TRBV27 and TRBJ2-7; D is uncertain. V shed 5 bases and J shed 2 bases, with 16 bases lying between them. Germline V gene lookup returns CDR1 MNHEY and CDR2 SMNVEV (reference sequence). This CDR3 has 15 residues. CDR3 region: CASSPRVGRTYEQYF. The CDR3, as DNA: TGTGCCAGCAGTCCACGGGTGGGCCGGACCTACGAGCAGTACTTC.

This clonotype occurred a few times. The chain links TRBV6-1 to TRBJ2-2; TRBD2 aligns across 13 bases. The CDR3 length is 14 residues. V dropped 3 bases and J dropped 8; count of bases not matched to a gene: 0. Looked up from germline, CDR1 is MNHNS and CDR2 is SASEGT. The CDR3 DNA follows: TGTGCCAGCAGTGAGACTAGCGGGGGGGGGGAGCTGTTTTTT. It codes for CASSETSGGGELFF.

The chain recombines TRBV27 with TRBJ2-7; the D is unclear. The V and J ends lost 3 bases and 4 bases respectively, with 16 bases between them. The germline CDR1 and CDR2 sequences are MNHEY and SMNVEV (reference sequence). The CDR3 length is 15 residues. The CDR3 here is CASSFSPVPWYEQYF. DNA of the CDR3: TGTGCCAGCAGTTTTAGCCCAGTCCCATGGTACGAGCAGTACTTC.

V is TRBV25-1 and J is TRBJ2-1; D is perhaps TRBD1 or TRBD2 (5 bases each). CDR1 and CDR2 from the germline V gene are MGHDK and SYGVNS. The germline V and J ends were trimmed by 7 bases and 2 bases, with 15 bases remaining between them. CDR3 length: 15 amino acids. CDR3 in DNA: TGTGCCAGCACCCCGGGACGGGAAGCCTACAATGAGCAGTTCTTC. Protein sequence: CASTPGREAYNEQFF.

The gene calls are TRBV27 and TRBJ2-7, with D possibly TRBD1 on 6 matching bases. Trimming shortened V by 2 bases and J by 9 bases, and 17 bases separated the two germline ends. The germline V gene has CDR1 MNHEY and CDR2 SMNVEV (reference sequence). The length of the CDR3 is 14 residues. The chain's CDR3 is CASSLQGTGVGQYF. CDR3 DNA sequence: TGTGCCAGCAGTTTACAGGGGACCGGGGTGGGGCAGTACTTC.

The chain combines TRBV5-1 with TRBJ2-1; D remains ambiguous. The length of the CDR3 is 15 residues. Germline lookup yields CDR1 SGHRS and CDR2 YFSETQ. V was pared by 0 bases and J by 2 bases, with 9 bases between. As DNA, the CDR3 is TGCGCCAGCAGCTTGGGACGGCTGACCTACAATGAGCAGTTCTTC. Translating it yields CASSLGRLTYNEQFF.

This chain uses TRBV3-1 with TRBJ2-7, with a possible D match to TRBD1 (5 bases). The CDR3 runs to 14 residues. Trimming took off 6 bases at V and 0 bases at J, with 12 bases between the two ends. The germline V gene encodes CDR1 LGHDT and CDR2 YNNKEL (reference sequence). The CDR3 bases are TGTGCCAGCAGTCAACAGGAACTCTCCTACGAGCAGTACTTC. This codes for CASSQQELSYEQYF.

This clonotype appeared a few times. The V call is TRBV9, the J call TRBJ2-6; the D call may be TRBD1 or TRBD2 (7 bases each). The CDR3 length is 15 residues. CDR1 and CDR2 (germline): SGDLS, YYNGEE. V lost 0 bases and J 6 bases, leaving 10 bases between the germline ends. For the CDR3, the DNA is TGTGCCAGCAGCGTAGGGGAGGGGGCGGCCAACGTCCTGACTTTC. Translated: CASSVGEGAANVLTF.

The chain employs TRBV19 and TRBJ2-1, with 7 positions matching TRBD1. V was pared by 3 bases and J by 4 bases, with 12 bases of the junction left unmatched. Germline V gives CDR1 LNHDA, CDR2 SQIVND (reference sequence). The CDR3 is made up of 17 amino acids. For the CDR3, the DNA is TGTGCCAGTAGTATGCAAACAGGGGCCCCGGCTTACAATGAGCAGTTCTTC. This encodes CASSMQTGAPAYNEQFF.

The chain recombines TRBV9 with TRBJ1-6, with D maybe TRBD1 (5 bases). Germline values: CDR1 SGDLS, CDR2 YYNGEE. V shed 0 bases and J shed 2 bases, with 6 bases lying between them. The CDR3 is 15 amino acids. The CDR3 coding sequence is TGTGCCAGCAGCGTAGAAGGGGCCTATAATTCACCCCTCCACTTT. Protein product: CASSVEGAYNSPLHF.

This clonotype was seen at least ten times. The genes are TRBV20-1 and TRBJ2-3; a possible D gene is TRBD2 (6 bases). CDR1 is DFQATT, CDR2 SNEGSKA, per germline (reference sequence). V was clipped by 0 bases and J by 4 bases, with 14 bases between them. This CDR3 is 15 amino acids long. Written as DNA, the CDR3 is TGCAGTGCTAGAGATTGGGCCAGGGAGGCAGATACGCAGTATTTT. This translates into CSARDWAREADTQYF.

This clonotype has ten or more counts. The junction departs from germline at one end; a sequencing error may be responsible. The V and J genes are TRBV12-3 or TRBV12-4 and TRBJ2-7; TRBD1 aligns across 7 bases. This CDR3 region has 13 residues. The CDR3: CASSLGGIYEQYF. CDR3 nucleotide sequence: TGTGCCAGCAGCTTAGGGGGCATCTACGAGCAGTACTTC.

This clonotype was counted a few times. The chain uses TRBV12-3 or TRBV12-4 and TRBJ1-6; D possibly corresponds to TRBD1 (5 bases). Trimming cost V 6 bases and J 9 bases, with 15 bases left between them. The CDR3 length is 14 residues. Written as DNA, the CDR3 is TGTGCCAGCAGCTACGGGGGTTTATCTTCACCCCTCCACTTT. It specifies CASSYGGLSSPLHF.

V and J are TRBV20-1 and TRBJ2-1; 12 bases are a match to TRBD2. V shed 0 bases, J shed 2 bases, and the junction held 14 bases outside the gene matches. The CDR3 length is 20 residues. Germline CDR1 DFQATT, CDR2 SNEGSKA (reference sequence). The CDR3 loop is CSARDMKTSGGPGTYNEQFF. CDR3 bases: TGCAGTGCTAGAGATATGAAGACTAGCGGGGGTCCTGGAACCTACAATGAGCAGTTCTTC.